Below are 28 T cell receptor beta chains sequenced from a single sample in a study of tissue T cells after allogeneic stem cell transplantation. This table comes from immunoSEQ multiplex PCR, and its TCRdb copy is limited to in-frame clones, with some not included. There are 2,500 to 3,000 clones in the sample; approximately 52% occur only once, and around 27% lies in the top ten. Time point denoted: mouse harvest day 7 after allogeneic transplant. Tail vein injection delivered 10^7 T-cell-depleted bone marrow cells and 10^6 splenic CD5+ T cells. Input material: spleen. These TCRs come from a female BALB/c mouse given C57BL/6 T cells with graft-versus-host disease after an allogeneic hematopoietic cell transplant.

Concerning this clone itself: The listed genes are named as in mouse. Read sequence stops 1 residue before the CDR3 end, and the germline J gene provides the missing end. The chain uses TRBV5 and TRBJ2-3; TRBD1 aligns across 8 bases. Germline CDR1 and CDR2: LGHNA and YNLKQL (reference sequence). The CDR3 length is 15 residues. The junction had 3 bases not matched to a gene; V was cut back by 4 bases and J by 0 bases. This CDR3 is CASSPNRGSAETLYF. The CDR3 bases that were read are TGTGCCAGCAGCCCCAACAGGGGGAGTGCAGAAACGCTGTAT.

This clone was seen more than once but under ten times. Each gene name is a mouse one. Read coverage stops 1 residue before the CDR3 terminus; the germline J gene supplies the remainder. The rearrangement links TRBV26 to TRBJ2-7; 7 bases map to TRBD1. The junction had 2 bases not matched to a gene; V was cut back by 3 bases and J by 6 bases. Germline V gene sequence: CDR1 KGHPV, CDR2 FQNQEV (reference sequence). This CDR3 is built from 12 residues. The covered CDR3 bases are TGTGCCAGCAGTCTCCACAGGGGTGAACAGTAC. Its protein product is CASSLHRGEQY. The CDR3 in full is CASSLHRGEQYF.

As concerns this clone: Germline and genes here are mouse. The CDR3 DNA, read in part, is TGTGCCAGCAGTCGGGACAAAGTCTTC. Encoded protein: CASSRDKVF. The entire CDR3 is CASSRDKVFF. The chain combines TRBV14 with TRBJ1-1; possibly TRBD1 for D (6 bases). Coverage ceases 1 residue before the CDR3 finishes, and the germline J gene fills in the end. Looked up from germline, CDR1 is SGHDT and CDR2 is FRDEAV. Trimming cost V 4 bases and J 9 bases, with 7 bases left between them. The CDR3 contains 10 residues.

Regarding this clone: Gene names are mouse gene names. The read stops 1 residue short of the end of the CDR3; the missing end is completed from the germline J gene. The chain is built from TRBV12-2 and TRBJ2-4; D is tentatively TRBD1 or TRBD2 (6 bases each). This CDR3 is 14 amino acids long. V was clipped by 0 bases and J by 2 bases, with 8 bases between them. Germline values: CDR1 SGHLS, CDR2 HYDKME. The sequenced CDR3 bases are TGTGCCAGCTCTCTCGGGGGCTATCAAAACACCTTGTAC. Residues: CASSLGGYQNTLY. The complete CDR3 protein is CASSLGGYQNTLYF. Drawing the rest from reference TRBV12-2 and TRBJ2-4, the complete variable domain is NSGVVQSPRYIIKGKGERSILKCIPISGHLSVAWYQQTQGQELKFFIQHYDKMERDKGNLPSRFSVQQFDDYHSEMNMSALELEDSAVYFCASSLGGYQNTLYFGAGTRLSVL.

In the case of this clone: Genes here carry mouse names. The read finishes 1 residue shy of the CDR3 end, and the germline J gene is used to complete it. V is TRBV19 and J is TRBJ2-2, with TRBD2 identical over 10 bases. After removal of 3 bases from V and 0 bases from J, the junction contained 2 bases not matched to a gene. The CDR3 has 16 residues. CDR1 is FNHDT and CDR2 is SITEND in the germline V gene (reference sequence). CDR3 in amino acids: CASSKGLGANTGQLYF. Incomplete CDR3 DNA: TGTGCCAGCAGTAAAGGACTGGGGGCAAACACCGGGCAGCTCTAC.

Comment on this clone: Gene and germline names: mouse. The read falls 1 residue short of the CDR3 end, and the missing part is taken from the germline J gene. This chain joins TRBV1 and TRBJ2-4; D not resolved. This CDR3 is 13 amino acids long. Per germline, CDR1 NSQYPW and CDR2 LRSPGD (reference sequence). V lost 4 bases and J lost 0, with 5 bases in between. CDR3 sequence reads: CTCSGVSQNTLYF. The covered CDR3 bases are TGCACCTGCAGTGGGGTTAGTCAAAACACCTTGTAC.

Only a few counts were recorded for this clone. Genes and germline are mouse. The read halts 1 residue ahead of the CDR3 end, with the missing end drawn from the germline J gene. The rearrangement uses TRBV14 and TRBJ1-5, with D maybe TRBD1 (5 bases). The V end was cut by 2 bases, the J end by 6 bases, with 9 bases between. Per the germline V gene, CDR1 is SGHDT and CDR2 is FRDEAV. The CDR3 has 13 amino acids. CDR3 amino acids: CASSLVGAQAPLF. The part of the CDR3 DNA that was read is TGTGCCAGCAGTTTGGTAGGGGCCCAGGCTCCGCTT. The variable domain in full, completed from reference TRBV14 and TRBJ1-5, reads EAGVTQSPRYAVLQEGQAVSFWCDPISGHDTLYWYQQPRDQGPQLLVYFRDEAVIDNSQLPSDRFSAVRPKGTNSTLKIQSAKQGDTATYLCASSLVGAQAPLFGEGTRLSVL.

Remarks on this clone: Gene names are the mouse ones. The CDR3 reads CSSSQNNYAEQFF. The sequenced CDR3 bases are TGCTCCAGCAGTCAAAATAACTATGCTGAGCAGTTC. The chain joins TRBV23 to TRBJ2-1. The CDR3 extends 1 residue past the end of the read, so its final part is completed from the germline J gene. This CDR3 has 13 residues. CDR1 is KGHTA and CDR2 is FQNQQP in the germline V gene.

This clone occurred once. The germline and genes are mouse ones. The read terminates 1 residue before the CDR3 end, so the remaining end is supplied by the germline J gene. This chain uses TRBV31 with TRBJ2-5; 10 bases match TRBD2. V lost 3 bases, J lost 0 bases, and 3 bases stayed unmatched. The CDR3 consists of 15 residues. The V gene's germline CDR1 is GKSSPN and CDR2 SITVG. The DNA read from the CDR3 is TGTGCCTGGAGCCGACTGGGGGGTAACCAAGACACCCAGTAC. It encodes CAWSRLGGNQDTQY. In full, the CDR3 is CAWSRLGGNQDTQYF.

Worth noting for this clone: Gene labels here are mouse ones. The read ends 1 residue early relative to the CDR3; the germline J gene fills the gap. The V and J genes are TRBV16 and TRBJ2-7; 12 positions match TRBD2. The CDR3 sequence is 15 residues long. After removal of 0 bases from V and 4 bases from J, the junction contained 1 base not matched to a gene. Germline V gene lookup returns CDR1 SGHSA and CDR2 FRNQAP. The CDR3 region is CASSLDGTGGYEQYF. The DNA read from the CDR3 is TGTGCAAGCAGCTTAGATGGGACTGGGGGGTATGAACAGTAC.

On this clone itself: Gene names refer to mouse genes. Read data end 1 residue before the CDR3 end; the end is taken from the germline J gene. J is TRBJ1-4 and V is TRBV3; 12 bases line up with TRBD1. V lost 4 bases, J lost 7 bases, and 4 bases stayed unmatched. The germline V gene has CDR1 SNHLY and CDR2 FYNGKV (reference sequence). The CDR3 loop spans 15 amino acids. CDR3 DNA (partial): TGTGCCAGCAGCTGGGGACAGGGGGCAAGCGAAAGATTATTT. This codes for CASSWGQGASERLF. The whole CDR3 reads CASSWGQGASERLFF.

About this clone itself: Germline and genes: mouse. The read ends 1 residue before the CDR3 terminus; that terminus is restored from the germline J gene. The rearrangement uses TRBV16 and TRBJ2-5, with 9 bases that match TRBD2. This CDR3 comprises 13 residues. The V gene end was trimmed by 6 bases and the J gene end by 6 bases; junction bases not matched to a gene: 4. Germline CDR1 reads SGHSA; CDR2 reads FRNQAP. The sequenced CDR3 bases are TGTGCAAGCAGGTGGACTGGGGCGGACACCCAGTAC. This sequence encodes CASRWTGADTQY. The CDR3, in full, reads CASRWTGADTQYF. Filled out from reference TRBV16 and TRBJ2-5, the complete variable domain reads NAGVIQTPRHKVTGKGQEATLWCEPISGHSAVFWYRQTIVQGLEFLTYFRNQAPIDDSGMPKERFSAQMPNQSHSTLKIQSTQPQDSAVYLCASRWTGADTQYFGPGTRLLVL.

Concerning this clone itself: Here the gene names and germline are mouse. The DNA ends 1 residue before the CDR3 does, and the rest of the CDR3 is filled in from the germline J gene. The chain has TRBV1 and TRBJ2-4; D tentatively fits TRBD1 or TRBD2 (5 bases each). Germline V gene data show CDR1 as NSQYPW and CDR2 as LRSPGD (reference sequence). This CDR3 has 14 amino acids. V lost 0 bases, J lost 5 bases, and 9 bases lay in between. The CDR3 bases that were read are TGCACCTGCAGTGCAGATACGGGGACAAACACCTTGTAC. Amino acid sequence: CTCSADTGTNTLY. The whole CDR3 region reads CTCSADTGTNTLYF. Full variable domain (remainder filled in from reference TRBV1 and TRBJ2-4): VTLLEQNPRWRLVPRGQAVNLRCILKNSQYPWMSWYQQDLQKQLQWLFTLRSPGDKEVKSLPGADYLATRVTDTELRLQVANMSQGRTLYCTCSADTGTNTLYFGAGTRLSVL.

As for this clone: Gene names are the mouse ones. The CDR3: CASSDEASYEQYF. The sequenced CDR3 bases are TGTGCCAGCAGTGATGAGGCCAGCTATGAACAGTAC. V and J are TRBV26 and TRBJ2-7; the D is unclear. From the germline J gene comes the end of the CDR3, since the read stops 1 residue before it. The germline V gene encodes CDR1 KGHPV and CDR2 FQNQEV (reference sequence). The V end lost 5 bases, the J end lost 3 bases, and 11 bases lay between the germline ends. The CDR3 contains 13 residues.

In the case of this clone: Gene and germline names: mouse. The read finishes 1 residue shy of the CDR3 end, and the germline J gene is used to complete it. The chain links TRBV14 to TRBJ1-6; D is unclear. TRBJ1-6 is treated as an ORF (open reading frame) with a function not yet certain. The V gene's germline CDR1 is SGHDT and CDR2 FRDEAV. This CDR3 is 12 amino acids long. V was cut by 3 bases and J by 7 bases, with 5 bases left in between. CDR3 bases read: TGTGCCAGCAGTTATTGGAATTCGCCCCTCTAC. Residues: CASSYWNSPLY. The full CDR3 sequence reads CASSYWNSPLYF.

Regarding this clone: The genes and germline here are from mouse. The read finishes 1 residue shy of the CDR3 end, and the germline J gene is used to complete it. The chain couples TRBV26 to TRBJ2-3, with 7 bases lining up with TRBD2. The CDR3 covers 15 residues. Germline V gene lookup returns CDR1 KGHPV and CDR2 FQNQEV (reference sequence). Losses at the gene ends were 6 bases for V and 0 bases for J; bases not matched to a gene: 6. The CDR3 here is CASSPGLRSAETLYF. Incomplete CDR3 DNA: TGTGCCAGCAGCCCGGGACTGCGTAGTGCAGAAACGCTGTAT.

In the case of this clone: The genes are named according to mouse. The read stops 1 residue short of the end of the CDR3; the missing end is completed from the germline J gene. The gene calls are TRBV12-1 and TRBJ2-7, with 12 bases fitting TRBD2. Trimming cost V 6 bases and J 3 bases; bases outside gene matches: 8. The V gene's germline CDR1 is SGHSN and CDR2 HYEKVE. The CDR3 is made up of 15 amino acids. The covered CDR3 bases are TGTGCCAGCAGTGTCGGACTGGGGGGGGTCTATGAACAGTAC. Its translation: CASSVGLGGVYEQY. In full, the CDR3 reads CASSVGLGGVYEQYF.

In the case of this clone: Each gene name is a mouse one. The CDR3 end is not reached by the read, which stops 1 residue before it; the germline J gene fills it in. V and J are TRBV12-2 and TRBJ1-2; the match to TRBD1 covers 9 bases. CDR1 SGHLS and CDR2 HYDKME come from the germline V gene. The CDR3 is made up of 14 amino acids. Unmatched junction bases numbered 4, after V lost 4 bases and J lost 2 bases. The sequenced part of the CDR3 DNA is TGTGCCAGCTCACTCGGGACAGGGAACTCCGACTACACC. Its protein is CASSLGTGNSDYT. The whole CDR3 protein reads CASSLGTGNSDYTF.

As to this clone: Gene names refer to mouse genes. The sequenced fragment ends 1 residue before the CDR3 boundary, so the rest is inferred from the germline J gene. V is TRBV13-2 and J is TRBJ1-4, with a weak D call TRBD1 (6 bases). Germline CDR1 NNHNN, CDR2 SYGAGS (reference sequence). V was cut by 3 bases and J by 5 bases, with 14 bases left in between. The CDR3 spans 15 residues. The sequenced CDR3 bases are TGTGCCAGCGGTGGTCCGGGGGCGAGGAACGAAAGATTATTT. It yields the protein CASGGPGARNERLF. The entire CDR3 reads CASGGPGARNERLFF.

With respect to this clone: Each gene name is a mouse one. The read terminates 1 residue before the CDR3 end, so the remaining end is supplied by the germline J gene. The chain links TRBV13-3 to TRBJ2-1; a weak D match, TRBD1 (5 bases). Trimming cost V 2 bases and J 4 bases, with 7 bases left between them. The CDR3 extends over 13 amino acids. Germline-derived CDR1 and CDR2 are NNHDY and SYVADS. CDR3 amino acids: CASSDRAYAEQFF. CDR3 DNA, as far as it was read: TGTGCCAGCAGTGACAGGGCGTATGCTGAGCAGTTC.

This clone appeared a few times. Each gene name is a mouse one. The part of the CDR3 DNA that was read is TGTGCCAGCAGTCTGAGGCTGGGGAGGGTTGAACAGTAC. Protein sequence: CASSLRLGRVEQY. The CDR3 in full is CASSLRLGRVEQYF. This rearrangement joins TRBV26 to TRBJ2-7; a possible D gene is TRBD2 (6 bases). The read falls 1 residue short of the CDR3 end, and the missing part is taken from the germline J gene. Germline CDR1 reads KGHPV; CDR2 reads FQNQEV (reference sequence). Trimming shortened V by 2 bases and J by 6 bases, and 14 bases separated the two germline ends. The CDR3 contains 14 residues. The entire variable domain, with the rest obtained from reference TRBV26 and TRBJ2-7, is as follows: NSKVIQTPRYLVKGQGQKAKMRCIPEKGHPVVFWYQQNKNNEFKFLINFQNQEVLQQIDMTEKRFSAECPSNSPCSLEIQSSEAGDSALYLCASSLRLGRVEQYFGPGTRLTVL.

As for this clone: Genes and germline come from the mouse. The CDR3 end is not reached by the read, which stops 1 residue before it; the germline J gene fills it in. The rearrangement links TRBV2 to TRBJ1-3, with D possibly matching TRBD1 (5 bases). Germline V gene sequence: CDR1 LGHNA, CDR2 YSYQKL. This CDR3 is 14 amino acids long. Between the trimmed V and J ends, which lost 3 bases and 2 bases, there was a span of 8 bases. CDR3 loop: CASSQPGTGNTLYF. The CDR3 bases that were read are TGTGCCAGCAGCCAGCCAGGGACTGGAAATACGCTCTAT.

As to this clone: Here the gene names and germline are mouse. The sequenced part of the CDR3 DNA is TGTGCCAGCAGCCAAGATCGGGGGTTCCAAGACACCCAGTAC. It is translated as CASSQDRGFQDTQY. The complete CDR3 reads CASSQDRGFQDTQYF. V gene TRBV2 combines with J gene TRBJ2-5; D might be TRBD1 or TRBD2, each matching 5 bases. The sequence runs out 1 residue before the end of the CDR3; the remainder is reconstructed from the germline J gene. In germline, CDR1 is LGHNA, CDR2 YSYQKL. This CDR3 contains 15 residues. The germline V and J ends were trimmed by 0 bases and 2 bases, with 9 bases remaining between them.

As for this clone: Mouse gene names apply. The read finishes 1 residue shy of the CDR3 end, and the germline J gene is used to complete it. The rearrangement joins TRBV3 to TRBJ2-1; TRBD1 might be the D (6 bases). Germline lookup yields CDR1 SNHLY and CDR2 FYNGKV (reference sequence). With 3 bases removed from V and 0 bases from J, the gap between germline ends came to 9 bases. CDR3 length: 15 amino acids. CDR3 residues: CASSLDSYNYAEQFF. CDR3 bases read: TGTGCCAGCAGCTTGGACAGTTATAACTATGCTGAGCAGTTC.

Notes on this clone: Sequence at one end of the junction differs from germline and may be a read error. Mouse germline and gene names are used. Read sequence stops 1 residue before the CDR3 end, and the germline J gene provides the missing end. This chain uses TRBV12-1 with TRBJ2-7; 12 nucleotides line up with TRBD2. CDR3 length equals 13 residues. Germline lookup yields CDR1 SGHSN and CDR2 HYEKVE. The CDR3 bases that were read are TGCCAGCTCTCCGGGACTGGGGGGAGAGAACAGTAC. Translated, it gives CQLSGTGGREQY. The CDR3 reads in full as CQLSGTGGREQYF.

On this clone: Mouse germline and gene names are used. The CDR3 end lies 1 residue beyond the end of the read and is filled in from the germline J gene. The chain has TRBV26 and TRBJ1-4; 7 bases agree with TRBD1. Germline V gives CDR1 KGHPV, CDR2 FQNQEV (reference sequence). With V trimmed by 2 bases and J by 5 bases, 2 bases remained unmatched. The CDR3 loop spans 14 amino acids. The CDR3 here is CASSLQGGNERLFF. CDR3 DNA, as far as it was read: TGTGCCAGCAGTCTGCAGGGGGGGAACGAAAGATTATTT. Drawing the rest from reference TRBV26 and TRBJ1-4, the complete variable domain is NSKVIQTPRYLVKGQGQKAKMRCIPEKGHPVVFWYQQNKNNEFKFLINFQNQEVLQQIDMTEKRFSAECPSNSPCSLEIQSSEAGDSALYLCASSLQGGNERLFFGHGTKLSVL.

A remark on this clone: Gene labels here are mouse ones. Read data end 1 residue before the CDR3 end; the end is taken from the germline J gene. The chain uses TRBV4 and TRBJ2-1, with TRBD1 matching 9 bases. The CDR3 totals 15 residues. CDR1 and CDR2 (germline): LGHDT, YNNKQL (reference sequence). Trimming cost V 6 bases and J 3 bases; bases outside gene matches: 6. CDR3 amino acids: CASRSGTGRYAEQFF. CDR3 DNA (partial): TGTGCCAGCAGGTCCGGGACAGGGCGCTATGCTGAGCAGTTC.

Notes on this clone: Gene names and germline match the mouse. The CDR3 end falls 1 residue outside the read, so it is completed with the germline J gene. This rearrangement joins TRBV13-3 to TRBJ1-6; a possible D gene is TRBD1 (6 bases). TRBJ1-6 is an open reading frame whose function is uncertain. Germline V gene data show CDR1 as NNHDY and CDR2 as SYVADS. This CDR3 contains 15 residues. V was pared by 2 bases and J by 3 bases, with 9 bases between. CDR3 DNA, as far as it was read: TGTGCCAGCAGTGAACAGGGTTACTATAATTCGCCCCTCTAC. As protein: CASSEQGYYNSPLY. The full CDR3 protein reads CASSEQGYYNSPLYF.